Listed here are 4 T cell receptor beta chains from one sample, sequenced in a study of cytomegalovirus exposure and HLA in healthy donors. PCR was performed using 60 Vbeta and 13 Jbeta primers. Assay: immunoSEQ multiplex PCR; the TCRdb copy retains only in-frame clones and omits some. The sample has around 71,000 clones, about 60% seen once. Sequencing input: PBMCs. All receptors derive from a man in his thirties or forties in good health and CMV-seropositive.

A few counts support this clone. The chain links TRBV10-3 to TRBJ2-3, with TRBD1 matching 8 bases. CDR1 is ENHRY, CDR2 SYGVKD, per germline. V trimming: 0 bases; J trimming: 2 bases; junction bases outside the gene matches: 4. The length of the CDR3 is 16 residues. The CDR3 bases are TGTGCCATCAGTGAGTCTGGGACAGGAGCCACAGATACGCAGTATTTT. Its translation: CAISESGTGATDTQYF.

This clone was observed once. The chain has TRBV13 and TRBJ1-6, with D possibly TRBD1 on 5 matching bases. Looked up from germline, CDR1 is PRHDT and CDR2 is FYEKMQ (reference sequence). V dropped 0 bases and J dropped 7 bases, with 7 bases sitting between them. There are 14 residues in the CDR3. DNA for the CDR3: TGTGCCAGCAGCTTAGGTCGACAGAATTCACCCCTCCACTTT. Translating gives CASSLGRQNSPLHF.

The chain has TRBV5-1 and TRBJ2-5; D is unclear. V was pared by 4 bases and J by 5 bases, with 6 bases between. This CDR3 has 11 residues. Germline-derived CDR1 and CDR2 are SGHRS and YFSETQ. CDR3 in amino acids: CASSLEETQYF. CDR3 in DNA: TGCGCCAGCAGCCTTGAGGAGACCCAGTACTTC. The full variable domain, completed using reference TRBV5-1 and TRBJ2-5, is KAGVTQTPRYLIKTRGQQVTLSCSPISGHRSVSWYQQTPGQGLQFLFEYFSETQRNKGNFPGRFSGRQFSNSRSEMNVSTLELGDSALYLCASSLEETQYFGPGTRLLVL.

The chain carries TRBV29-1 and TRBJ1-1, with TRBD1 as a possible D gene (5 bases). Trimming took off 4 bases at V and 0 bases at J, with 12 bases between the two ends. CDR3 length: 14 residues. Germline V gene data show CDR1 as SQVTM and CDR2 as ANQGSEA. The CDR3 loop reads CSVAQGLMNTEAFF. CDR3 DNA sequence: TGCAGCGTTGCCCAGGGCTTGATGAACACTGAAGCTTTCTTT.